This TCR beta chain was sequenced for a study of blood T cell repertoires in COVID-19. Overall study: PBMCs, B-cell-depleted T cells, or T cells provided the cDNA or gDNA that made up the material.

Germline loops: CDR1 SNHLY, CDR2 FYNNEI. V lost 6 bases and J 0 bases, leaving 9 bases between the germline ends. This CDR3 contains 15 residues. Assay used: immunoSEQ multiplex PCR; TCRdb lists only in-frame clones, some missing. The sample lists 65,000 to 95,000 clones, 89% occurring once. This TCR derives from a man older than 75 with acute or convalescent COVID-19. V usage is TRBV2 and J usage is TRBJ2-6; D might be TRBD2 (5 bases). Material for sequencing was peripheral blood. The CDR3 here is CASSVRDSGANVLTF. In DNA, the CDR3 is TGTGCCAGCAGCGTCCGGGACTCTGGGGCCAACGTCCTGACTTTC. Together with reference TRBV2 and TRBJ2-6, the CDR3 gives the full variable domain: EPEVTQTPSHQVTQMGQEVILRCVPISNHLYFYWYRQILGQKVEFLVSFYNNEISEKSEIFDDQFSVERPDGSNFTLKIRSTKLEDSAMYFCASSVRDSGANVLTFGAGSRLTVL.